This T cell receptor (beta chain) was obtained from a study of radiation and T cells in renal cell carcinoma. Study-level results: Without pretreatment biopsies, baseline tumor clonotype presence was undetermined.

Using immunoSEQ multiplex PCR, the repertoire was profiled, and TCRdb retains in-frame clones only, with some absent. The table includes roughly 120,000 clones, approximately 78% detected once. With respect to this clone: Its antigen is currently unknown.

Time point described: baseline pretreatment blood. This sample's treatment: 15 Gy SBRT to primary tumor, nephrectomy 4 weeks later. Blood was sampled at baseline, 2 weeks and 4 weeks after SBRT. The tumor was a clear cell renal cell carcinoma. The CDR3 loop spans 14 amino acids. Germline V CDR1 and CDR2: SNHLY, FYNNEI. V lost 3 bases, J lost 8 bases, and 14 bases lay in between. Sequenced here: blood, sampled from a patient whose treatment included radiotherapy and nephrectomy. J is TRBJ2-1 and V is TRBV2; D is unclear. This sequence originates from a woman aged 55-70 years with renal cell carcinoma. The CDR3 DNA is TGTGCCAGCAGTGAGTCCCTAGTTACCCATGAGCAGTTCTTC. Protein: CASSESLVTHEQFF. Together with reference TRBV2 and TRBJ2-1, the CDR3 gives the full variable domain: EPEVTQTPSHQVTQMGQEVILRCVPISNHLYFYWYRQILGQKVEFLVSFYNNEISEKSEIFDDQFSVERPDGSNFTLKIRSTKLEDSAMYFCASSESLVTHEQFFGPGTRLTVL.